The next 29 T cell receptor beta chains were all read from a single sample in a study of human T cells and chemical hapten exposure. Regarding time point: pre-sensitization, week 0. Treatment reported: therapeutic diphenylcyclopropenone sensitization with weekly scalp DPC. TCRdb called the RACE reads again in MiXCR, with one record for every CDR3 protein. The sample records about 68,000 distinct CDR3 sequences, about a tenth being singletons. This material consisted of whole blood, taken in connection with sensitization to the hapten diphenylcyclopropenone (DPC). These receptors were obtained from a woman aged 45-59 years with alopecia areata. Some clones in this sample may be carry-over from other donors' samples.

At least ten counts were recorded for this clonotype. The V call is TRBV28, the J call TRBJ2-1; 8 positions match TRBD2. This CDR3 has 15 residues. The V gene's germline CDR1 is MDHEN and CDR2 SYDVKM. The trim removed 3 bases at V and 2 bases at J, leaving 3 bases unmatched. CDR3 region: CASSFQRETYNEQFF. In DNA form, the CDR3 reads TGTGCCAGCAGTTTCCAGCGGGAGACCTACAATGAGCAGTTCTTC.

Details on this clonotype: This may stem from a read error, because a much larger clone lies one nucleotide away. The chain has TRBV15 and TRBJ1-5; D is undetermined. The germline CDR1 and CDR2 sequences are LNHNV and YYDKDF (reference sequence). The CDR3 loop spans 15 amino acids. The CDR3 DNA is TGTGCCACCAGCAGAGATAACAGCCACAATCAGCACCAGCATTTT. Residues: CATSRDNSHNQHQHF. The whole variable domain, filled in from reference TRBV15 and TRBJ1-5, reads DAMVIQNPRYQVTQFGKPVTLSCSQTLNHNVMYWYQQKSSQAPKLLFHYYDKDFNNEADTPDNFQSRRPNTSFCFLDIRSPGLGDTAMYLCATSRDNSHNQHQHFGDGTRLSIL.

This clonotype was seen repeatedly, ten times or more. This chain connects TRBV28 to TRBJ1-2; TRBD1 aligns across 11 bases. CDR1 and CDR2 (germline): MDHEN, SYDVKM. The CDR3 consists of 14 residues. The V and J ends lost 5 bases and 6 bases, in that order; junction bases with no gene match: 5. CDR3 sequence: CASSKGQGVDGYTF. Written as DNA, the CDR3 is TGTGCCAGCAGTAAGGGACAGGGGGTGGATGGCTACACCTTC.

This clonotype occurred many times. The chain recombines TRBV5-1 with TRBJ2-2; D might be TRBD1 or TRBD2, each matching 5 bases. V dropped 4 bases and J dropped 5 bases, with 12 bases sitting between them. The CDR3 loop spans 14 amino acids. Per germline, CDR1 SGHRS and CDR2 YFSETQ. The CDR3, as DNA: TGCGCCAGCAGCATATGGGGCGGGACCGGGGAGCTGTTTTTT. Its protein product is CASSIWGGTGELFF.

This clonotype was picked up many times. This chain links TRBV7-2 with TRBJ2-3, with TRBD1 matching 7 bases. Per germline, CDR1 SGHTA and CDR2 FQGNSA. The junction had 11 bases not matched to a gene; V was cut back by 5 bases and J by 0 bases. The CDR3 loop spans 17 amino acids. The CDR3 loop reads CASSTRPDRVSTDTQYF. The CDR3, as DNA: TGTGCCAGCAGCACCCGCCCTGACAGGGTCAGCACAGATACGCAGTATTTT.

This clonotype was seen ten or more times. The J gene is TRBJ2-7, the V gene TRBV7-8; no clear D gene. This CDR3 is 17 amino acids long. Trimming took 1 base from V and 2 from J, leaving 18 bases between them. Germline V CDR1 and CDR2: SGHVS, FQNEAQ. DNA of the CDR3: TGTGCCAGCAGCTTAGTTCCAACCCCGGACGGACCCTACGAGCAGTACTTC. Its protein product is CASSLVPTPDGPYEQYF. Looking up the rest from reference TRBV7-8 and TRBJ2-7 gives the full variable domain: GAGVSQSPRYKVAKRGQDVALRCDPISGHVSLFWYQQALGQGPEFLTYFQNEAQLDKSGLPSDRFFAERPEGSVSTLKIQRTQQEDSAVYLCASSLVPTPDGPYEQYFGPGTRLTVT.

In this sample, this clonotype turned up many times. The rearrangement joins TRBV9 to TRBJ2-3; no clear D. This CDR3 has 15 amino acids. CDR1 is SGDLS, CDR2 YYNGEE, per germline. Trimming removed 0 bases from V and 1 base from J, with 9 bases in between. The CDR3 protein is CASSVDNGRTDTQYF. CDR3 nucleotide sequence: TGTGCCAGCAGCGTAGACAACGGACGCACAGATACGCAGTATTTT. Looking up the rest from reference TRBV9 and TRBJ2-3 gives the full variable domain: DSGVTQTPKHLITATGQRVTLRCSPRSGDLSVYWYQQSLDQGLQFLIQYYNGEERAKGNILERFSAQQFPDLHSELNLSSLELGDSALYFCASSVDNGRTDTQYFGPGTRLTVL.

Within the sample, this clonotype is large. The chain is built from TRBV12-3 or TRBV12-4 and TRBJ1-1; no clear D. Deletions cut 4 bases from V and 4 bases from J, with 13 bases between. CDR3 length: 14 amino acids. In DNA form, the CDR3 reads TGTGCCAGCAGTTCGGCAGGCGGCGGCACTGAAGCTTTCTTT. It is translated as CASSSAGGGTEAFF.

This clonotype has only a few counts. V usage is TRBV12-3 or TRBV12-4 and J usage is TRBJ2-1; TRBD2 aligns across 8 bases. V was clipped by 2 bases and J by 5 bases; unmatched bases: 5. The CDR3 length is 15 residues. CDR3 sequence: CASSLRGGPNNEQFF. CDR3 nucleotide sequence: TGTGCCAGCAGTTTACGCGGGGGGCCGAACAATGAGCAGTTCTTC.

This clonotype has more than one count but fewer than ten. CDR3 in amino acids: CASSTSGPYNEQFF. The CDR3 DNA reads as TGTGCCAGCAGCACAAGCGGCCCCTACAATGAGCAGTTCTTC. The genes are TRBV7-9 and TRBJ2-1; possible D gene TRBD2, 5 bases. This CDR3 region has 14 residues. The germline V gene encodes CDR1 SEHNR and CDR2 FQNEAQ (reference sequence). The V and J ends lost 5 bases and 2 bases respectively, with 10 bases between them.

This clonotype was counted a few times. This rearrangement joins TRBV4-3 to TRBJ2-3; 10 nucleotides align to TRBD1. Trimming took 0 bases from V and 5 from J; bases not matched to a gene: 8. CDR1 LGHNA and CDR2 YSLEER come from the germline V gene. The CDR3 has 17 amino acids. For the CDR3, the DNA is TGCGCCAGCAGCCAAGAATTGGGACAGGGGCTTCAAGATACGCAGTATTTT. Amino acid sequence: CASSQELGQGLQDTQYF.

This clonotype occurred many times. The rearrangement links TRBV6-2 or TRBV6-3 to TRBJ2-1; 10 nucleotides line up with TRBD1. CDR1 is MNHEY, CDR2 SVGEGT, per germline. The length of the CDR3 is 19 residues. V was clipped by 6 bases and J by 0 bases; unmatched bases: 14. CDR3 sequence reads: CASSFSGTGVISSYNEQFF. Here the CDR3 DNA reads TGTGCCAGCAGCTTTTCCGGGACAGGGGTCATAAGCTCCTACAATGAGCAGTTCTTC.

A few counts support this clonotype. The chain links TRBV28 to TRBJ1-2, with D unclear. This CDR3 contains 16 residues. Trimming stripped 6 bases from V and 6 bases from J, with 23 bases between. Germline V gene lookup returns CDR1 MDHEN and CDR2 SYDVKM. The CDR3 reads CASSPLLIQWEDGYTF. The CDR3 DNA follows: TGTGCCAGCAGCCCTCTTCTAATACAGTGGGAGGATGGCTACACCTTC.

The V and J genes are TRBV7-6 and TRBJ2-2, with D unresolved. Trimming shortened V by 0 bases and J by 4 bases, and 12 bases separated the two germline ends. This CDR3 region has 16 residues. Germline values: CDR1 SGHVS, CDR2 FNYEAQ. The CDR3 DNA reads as TGTGCCAGCAGCTTAGCAATAGGCTCAACCACCGGGGAGCTGTTTTTT. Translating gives CASSLAIGSTTGELFF.

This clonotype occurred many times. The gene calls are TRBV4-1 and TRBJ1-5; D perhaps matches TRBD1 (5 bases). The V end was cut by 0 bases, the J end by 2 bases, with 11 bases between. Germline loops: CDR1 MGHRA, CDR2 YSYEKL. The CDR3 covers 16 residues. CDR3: CASSQDRQGGNQPQHF. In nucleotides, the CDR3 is TGCGCCAGCAGCCAAGATAGGCAGGGTGGCAATCAGCCCCAGCATTTT.

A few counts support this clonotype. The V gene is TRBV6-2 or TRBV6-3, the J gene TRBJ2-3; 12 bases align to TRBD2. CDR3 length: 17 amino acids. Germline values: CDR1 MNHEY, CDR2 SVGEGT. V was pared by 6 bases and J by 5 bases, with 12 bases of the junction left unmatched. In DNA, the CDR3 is TGTGCCAGCAGCCCCCGTCACCTAGCGGGGGGGGGAGATACGCAGTATTTT. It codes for CASSPRHLAGGGDTQYF.

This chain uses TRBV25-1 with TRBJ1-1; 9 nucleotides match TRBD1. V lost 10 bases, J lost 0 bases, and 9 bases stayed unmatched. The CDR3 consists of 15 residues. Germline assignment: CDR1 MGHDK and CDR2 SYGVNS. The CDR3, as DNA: TGTGCCAACCGGACAGGGGTCTACATGAACACTGAAGCTTTCTTT. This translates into CANRTGVYMNTEAFF.

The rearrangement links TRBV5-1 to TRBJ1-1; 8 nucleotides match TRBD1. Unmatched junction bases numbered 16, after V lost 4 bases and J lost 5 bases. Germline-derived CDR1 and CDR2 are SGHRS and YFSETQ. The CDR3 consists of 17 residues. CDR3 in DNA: TGCGCCAGCAGCCACCACGCGAGCAGGGGGCAAGGTACTGAAGCTTTCTTT. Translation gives CASSHHASRGQGTEAFF.

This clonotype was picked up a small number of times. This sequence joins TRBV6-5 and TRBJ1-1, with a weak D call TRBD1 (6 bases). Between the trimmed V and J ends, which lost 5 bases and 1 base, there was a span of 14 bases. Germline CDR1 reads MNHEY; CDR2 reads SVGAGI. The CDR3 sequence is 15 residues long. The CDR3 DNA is TGTGCCAGCAGTCCAACAGGGCAGTGGAACACTGAAGCTTTCTTT. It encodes CASSPTGQWNTEAFF.

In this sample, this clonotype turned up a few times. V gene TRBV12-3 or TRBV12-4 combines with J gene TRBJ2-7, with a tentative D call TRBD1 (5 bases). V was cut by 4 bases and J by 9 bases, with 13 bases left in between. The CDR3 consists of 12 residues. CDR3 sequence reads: CASSSGPDGQYF. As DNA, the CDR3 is TGTGCCAGCAGTTCAGGGCCGGATGGGCAGTACTTC.

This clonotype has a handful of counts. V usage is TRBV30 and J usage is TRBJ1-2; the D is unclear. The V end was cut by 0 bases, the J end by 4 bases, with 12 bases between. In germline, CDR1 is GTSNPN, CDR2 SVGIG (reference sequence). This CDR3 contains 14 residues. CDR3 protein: CAWSVRMVGYGYTF. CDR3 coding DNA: TGTGCCTGGAGTGTACGGATGGTGGGCTATGGCTACACCTTC.

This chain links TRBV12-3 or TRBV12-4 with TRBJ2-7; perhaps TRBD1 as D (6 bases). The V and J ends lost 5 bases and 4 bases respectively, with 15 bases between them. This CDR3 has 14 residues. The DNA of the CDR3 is TGTGCCAGCAGTGGGGACAAGGCCTTTTACGAGCAGTACTTC. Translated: CASSGDKAFYEQYF.

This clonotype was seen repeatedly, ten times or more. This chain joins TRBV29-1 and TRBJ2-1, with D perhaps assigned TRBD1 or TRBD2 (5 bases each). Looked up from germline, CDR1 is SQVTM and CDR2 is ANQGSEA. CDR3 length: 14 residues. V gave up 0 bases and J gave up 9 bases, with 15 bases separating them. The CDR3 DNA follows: TGCAGCGTTGAAGAAGGGGCTAGCTTCTCTGAGCAGTTCTTC. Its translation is CSVEEGASFSEQFF.

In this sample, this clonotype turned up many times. CDR3 nucleotide sequence: TGCGCCAGCAGCTTGTTTACGGGGCCCACCGGGGAGCTGTTTTTT. It yields the protein CASSLFTGPTGELFF. V and J are TRBV5-1 and TRBJ2-2; D might be TRBD1 or TRBD2, each matching 5 bases. The germline V gene encodes CDR1 SGHRS and CDR2 YFSETQ. The CDR3 is 15 residues long. V lost 1 base, J lost 4 bases, and 11 bases lay in between. The full variable domain, completed using reference TRBV5-1 and TRBJ2-2, is KAGVTQTPRYLIKTRGQQVTLSCSPISGHRSVSWYQQTPGQGLQFLFEYFSETQRNKGNFPGRFSGRQFSNSRSEMNVSTLELGDSALYLCASSLFTGPTGELFFGEGSRLTVL.

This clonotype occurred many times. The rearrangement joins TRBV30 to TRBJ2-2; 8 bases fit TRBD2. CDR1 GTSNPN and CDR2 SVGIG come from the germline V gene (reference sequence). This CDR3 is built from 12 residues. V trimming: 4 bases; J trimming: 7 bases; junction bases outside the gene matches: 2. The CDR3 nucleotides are TGTGCCTGGACGGGAGGGCTCGGGGAGCTGTTTTTT. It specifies CAWTGGLGELFF.

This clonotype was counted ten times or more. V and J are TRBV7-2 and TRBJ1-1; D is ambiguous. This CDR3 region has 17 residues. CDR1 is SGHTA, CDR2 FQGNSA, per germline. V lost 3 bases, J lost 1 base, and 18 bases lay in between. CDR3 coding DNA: TGTGCCAGCAGCTTTCGCCTCACATGGACGGAGAACACTGAAGCTTTCTTT. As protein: CASSFRLTWTENTEAFF.

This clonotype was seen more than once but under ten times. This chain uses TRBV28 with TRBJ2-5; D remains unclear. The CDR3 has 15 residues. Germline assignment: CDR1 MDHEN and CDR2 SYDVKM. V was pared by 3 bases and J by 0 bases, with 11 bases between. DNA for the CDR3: TGTGCCAGCAGTTTTTCCGATAGATACCAAGAGACCCAGTACTTC. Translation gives CASSFSDRYQETQYF.

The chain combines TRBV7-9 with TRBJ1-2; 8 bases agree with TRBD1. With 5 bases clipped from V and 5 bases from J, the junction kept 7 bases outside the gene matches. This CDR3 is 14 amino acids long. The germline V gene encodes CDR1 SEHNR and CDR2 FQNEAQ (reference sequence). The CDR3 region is CASSRQGNKYGYTF. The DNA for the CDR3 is TGTGCCAGCAGCCGACAGGGGAATAAGTATGGCTACACCTTC. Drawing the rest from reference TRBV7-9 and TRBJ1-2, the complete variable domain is DTGVSQNPRHKITKRGQNVTFRCDPISEHNRLYWYRQTLGQGPEFLTYFQNEAQLEKSRLLSDRFSAERPKGSFSTLEIQRTEQGDSAMYLCASSRQGNKYGYTFGSGTRLTVV.

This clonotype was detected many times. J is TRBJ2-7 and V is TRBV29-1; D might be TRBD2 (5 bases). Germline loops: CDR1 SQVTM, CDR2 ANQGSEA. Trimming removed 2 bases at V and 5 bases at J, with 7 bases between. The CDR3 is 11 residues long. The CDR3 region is CSVESGNEQYF. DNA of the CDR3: TGCAGCGTTGAATCCGGGAACGAGCAGTACTTC.